The T cell receptor beta chain under discussion was sequenced for a study of CD4 T cells in relation to SARS-CoV-2 and coronaviruses (dated by TCRdb to the early 2020s). General notes on the study: The ViraFEST assay cultured PBMCs with antigen for around nine days, then sequenced TCR beta CDR3s to find antigen-specific clonal expansions. The full convalescent cohort of over 10 patients had a median age of about 40 years, ranging from roughly 21 to 75 years. Among the approximately twelve convalescent patients, 8 males and 4 females were included, and two of the subjects were Hispanic. Patient-derived lymphoblastoid cell lines were used to map the HLA restriction of shared crossreactive spike epitopes. At the level of individual TCR clonotypes, the study measured memory CD4+ T cell crossreactivity between SARS-CoV-2 spike protein and common cold coronavirus spike proteins. Samples from a few pre-COVID donors and the naive versus memory experiments were sequenced with the Adaptive Biotechnologies TCR-sequencing kit; other data were Illumina-based. A different TCR-beta assay, based on Illumina, was used to sequence expansion assays from other donors in the study. Results the study describes overall, beyond this receptor: Pre-pandemic and post-infection samples were not both contributed by any donor, so tracing of the source of pre-existing responses was limited. Sequencing naive versus memory cells indicated that the assay picks up memory recall responses, not primary responses primed during culture. Because the crossreactivity analysis focused on spike protein, crossreactivity against other viral proteins was not assessed. The study was constrained by small numbers of patients and of tested TCRs. Crossreactive clones showed significantly weaker SARS-CoV-2-driven expansion than monoreactive clones, consistent with antigenic imprinting. Roughly 60% of donors had memory CD4+ clonotypes that crossrecognized SARS-CoV-2 and at least one common cold coronavirus spike.

The CDR3 sequence holds 16 residues, the cysteine and phenylalanine included. The DNA shown is the 48-base CDR3, in frame from base 1. CDR1 and CDR2, per the germline V gene, are SGHVS and FNYEAQ. V and J lose 1 base and 2 bases, and a span of 14 bases separates them. Naive and memory CD4+ T cells were separated from cryopreserved PBMCs by CD4 enrichment followed by EasySep naive CD4+ T cell enrichment. For approximately 11 days, about 10^5 sorted naive or memory CD4+ T cells were cultured together with CEF peptides and T cell-depleted PBMCs at a 1:1 ratio. In general, triplicate replicate wells were used for every peptide culture condition. Ficoll-Paque PLUS gradient centrifugation was used to isolate PBMCs from leukapheresis product or whole blood. PBMCs were either used fresh in the expansion assay or cryopreserved at -140 degrees C. The QIAamp Micro DNA Kit was used to extract genomic DNA from the CD4+ T cells.

Survey-level immunoSEQ TCR-beta sequencing was performed on DNA from CEF-cultured naive and memory CD4+ T cells. On the authors' methods: During preprocessing, nonproductive sequences were removed, along with CDR3s that did not begin with C, did not end with F or W, or were shorter than 7 amino acids. Antigen-specific clonotypes were called with the MANAFEST web app, based on expansion relative to reference and other culture wells. A clone was considered positive if the clone showed significant expansion compared with the reference culture in 2 of 3 replicate wells at an FDR below 0.05. For a clone to be considered positive, significant expansion relative to all other tandem wells and an odds ratio above 5 were also required. Cultured and uncultured naive and memory CD4+ repertoires were searched for CDR3s previously identified as spike- and CEF-reactive. Pairwise Levenshtein distance, computed with the stringdist R package after three terminal residues were trimmed from each end, was used as the measure of CDR3 homology. TCRdb limited this immuneACCESS table to in-frame rearrangements with V and J called. A share of clones is missing; checked studies link under half to unresolved V genes, and the rest is unexplained. D and trimming were read from the DNA, whereas the V and J calls and clone size are those reported in that table. The sample table lists just over 35,000 clones, approximately 80% of them with a count of one. The ten largest clones represent around 20% of the sample.

This clone came up once. This receptor's antigen is unknown. The record has no base qualities; no much larger clone is one base away. The specimen sequenced was memory CD4+ T cells from PBMCs, cultured in vitro. What this sample's cell subset or site label stands for: memory (non-naive) CD4+ T cells. The sequence was obtained from an adult with COVID-19. This chain is built from TRBV7-6 and TRBJ2-5; tentative D gene TRBD1, with 5 bases matching. The DNA sequence is as follows: TGTGCCAGCAGCTTAGTAAGACAGAGACTTCAAGAGACCCAGTACTTC. This translates into CASSLVRQRLQETQYF.